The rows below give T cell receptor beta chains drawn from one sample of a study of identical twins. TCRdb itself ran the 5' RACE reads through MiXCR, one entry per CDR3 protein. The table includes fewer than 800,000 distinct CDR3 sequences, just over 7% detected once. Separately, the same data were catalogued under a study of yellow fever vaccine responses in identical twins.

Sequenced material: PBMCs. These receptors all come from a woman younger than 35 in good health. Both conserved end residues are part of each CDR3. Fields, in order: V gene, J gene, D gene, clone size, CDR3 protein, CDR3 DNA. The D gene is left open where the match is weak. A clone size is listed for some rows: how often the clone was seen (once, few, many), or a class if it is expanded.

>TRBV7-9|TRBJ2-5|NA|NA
CASSLPGGRPQETQYF
TGTGCCAGCAGCCTCCCCGGGGGCAGGCCCCAAGAGACCCAGTACTTC
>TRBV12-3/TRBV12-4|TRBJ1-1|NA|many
CASSLGSQWSVAFF
TGTGCCAGCAGTTTAGGCAGTCAGTGGAGTGTAGCTTTCTTT
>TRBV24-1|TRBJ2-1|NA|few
CATSDPEGAQSNEQFF
TGTGCCACCAGTGATCCGGAAGGGGCGCAGTCTAATGAGCAGTTCTTC
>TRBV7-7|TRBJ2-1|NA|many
CASSLARTSSYNEQFF
TGTGCCAGCAGCTTAGCACGCACGAGCTCCTACAATGAGCAGTTCTTC
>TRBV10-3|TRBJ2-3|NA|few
CAISLQATSTDTQYF
TGTGCCATCAGTCTACAGGCTACCAGCACAGATACGCAGTATTTT
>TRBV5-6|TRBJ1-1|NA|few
CASSLGGQVNTEAFF
TGTGCCAGCAGCTTGGGGGGTCAGGTGAACACTGAAGCTTTCTTT
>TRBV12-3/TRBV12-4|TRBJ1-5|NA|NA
CASRRGGSNQPQHF
TGTGCCAGCAGAAGGGGGGGGAGCAATCAGCCCCAGCATTTT
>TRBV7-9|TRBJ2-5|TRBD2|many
CASRGTSGEQETQYF
TGTGCCAGCCGAGGGACTAGCGGTGAACAAGAGACCCAGTACTTC
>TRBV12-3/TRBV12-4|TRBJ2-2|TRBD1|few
CASTPPRTGDTGELFF
TGTGCCAGCACCCCTCCAAGGACAGGGGACACCGGGGAGCTGTTTTTT
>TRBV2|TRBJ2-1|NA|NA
CASSENEAGRYNEQFF
TGTGCCAGCAGTGAAAACGAGGCGGGGCGATACAATGAGCAGTTCTTC
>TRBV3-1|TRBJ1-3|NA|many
CASSHAQGKGNTIYF
TGTGCCAGCAGCCATGCACAGGGAAAAGGAAACACCATATATTTT
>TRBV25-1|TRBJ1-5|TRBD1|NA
CASSPRGQGNNQPQHF
TGTGCCAGCAGTCCCCGAGGACAGGGGAACAATCAGCCCCAGCATTTT
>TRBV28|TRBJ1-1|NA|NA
CASSLGLGGDPEAFF
TGTGCCAGCAGTTTAGGATTGGGGGGGGACCCTGAAGCTTTCTTT
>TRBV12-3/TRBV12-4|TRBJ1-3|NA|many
CASSSLGGGNTIYF
TGTGCCAGCAGTTCCCTCGGGGGAGGAAACACCATATATTTT
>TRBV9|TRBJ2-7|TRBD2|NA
CASTDPRVPREDEQYF
TGTGCCAGCACCGACCCACGTGTCCCGCGGGAGGACGAGCAGTACTTC
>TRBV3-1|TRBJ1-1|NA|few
CASRQPGNTEAFF
TGTGCCAGCAGACAACCAGGGAACACTGAAGCTTTCTTT
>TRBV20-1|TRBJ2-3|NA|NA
CSATGSDPRGITQYF
TGCAGTGCTACCGGTTCGGATCCCCGGGGGATCACGCAGTATTTT
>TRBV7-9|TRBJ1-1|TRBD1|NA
CASSRPGTGANTEAFF
TGTGCCAGCAGCCGTCCCGGGACAGGGGCGAACACTGAAGCTTTCTTT
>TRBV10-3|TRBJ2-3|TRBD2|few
CAISGTSGGTDTQYF
TGTGCCATCAGTGGAACTAGCGGGGGCACAGATACGCAGTATTTT
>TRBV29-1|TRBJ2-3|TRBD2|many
CSVEGLALLVDTQYF
TGCAGCGTTGAGGGACTAGCGCTACTGGTGGATACGCAGTATTTT
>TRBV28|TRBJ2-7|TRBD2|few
CASSGTSSSYEQYF
TGTGCCAGCAGTGGGACTAGCAGCTCCTACGAGCAGTACTTC
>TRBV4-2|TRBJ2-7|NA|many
CASSQSWPSYEQYF
TGTGCCAGCAGCCAGTCTTGGCCCTCCTACGAGCAGTACTTC
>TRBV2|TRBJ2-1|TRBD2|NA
CASTPAGGSQQFF
TGTGCCAGCACCCCTGCCGGGGGGTCCCAGCAGTTCTTC
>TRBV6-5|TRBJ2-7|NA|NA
CASSYSGIQAYEQYF
TGTGCCAGCAGTTACTCGGGGATCCAAGCCTACGAGCAGTACTTC
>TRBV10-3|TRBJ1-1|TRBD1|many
CAIRDRENTEAFF
TGTGCCATCAGGGACAGGGAGAACACTGAAGCTTTCTTT
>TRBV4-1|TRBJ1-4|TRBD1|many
CASSRNRGEKLFF
TGCGCCAGCAGCCGTAACAGGGGTGAAAAACTGTTTTTT
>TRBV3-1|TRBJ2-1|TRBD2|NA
CASSQDWGGEQFF
TGTGCCAGCAGCCAAGATTGGGGGGGTGAGCAGTTCTTC
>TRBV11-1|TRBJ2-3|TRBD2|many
CASSSGTSGGRGTDTQYF
TGTGCCAGCAGCTCCGGGACTAGCGGGGGGCGGGGCACAGATACGCAGTATTTT
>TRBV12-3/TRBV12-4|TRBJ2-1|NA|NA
CASSPVVGRDEQFF
TGTGCCAGCAGCCCGGTGGTGGGGCGCGATGAGCAGTTCTTC
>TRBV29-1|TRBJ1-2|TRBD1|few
CSVSGGGYGYTF
TGCAGCGTTTCAGGGGGAGGCTATGGCTACACCTTC
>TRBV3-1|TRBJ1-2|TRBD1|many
CASSPWTGLNYGYTF
TGTGCCAGCAGCCCTTGGACAGGTTTAAACTATGGCTACACCTTC
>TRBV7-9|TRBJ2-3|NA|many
CASSLSGGIGTDTQYF
TGTGCCAGCAGCTTAAGTGGCGGGATAGGGACAGATACGCAGTATTTT
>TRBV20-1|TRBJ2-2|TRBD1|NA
CSARTGENTGELFF
TGCAGTGCTCGGACAGGGGAAAACACCGGGGAGCTGTTTTTT
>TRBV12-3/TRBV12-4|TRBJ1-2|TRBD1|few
CASNLRRGTGRDYGYTF
TGTGCCAGCAACTTAAGGAGGGGGACAGGGCGGGACTATGGCTACACCTTC
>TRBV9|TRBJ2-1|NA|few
CASSATGASSYNEQFF
TGTGCCAGCAGCGCCACCGGGGCTAGCTCCTACAATGAGCAGTTCTTC
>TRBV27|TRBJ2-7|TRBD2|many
CASSLAGGDEQYF
TGTGCCAGCAGTTTAGCGGGAGGGGATGAGCAGTACTTC
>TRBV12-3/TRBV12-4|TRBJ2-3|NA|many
CATRLGGEDTQYF
TGTGCCACCCGATTGGGGGGCGAGGATACGCAGTATTTT
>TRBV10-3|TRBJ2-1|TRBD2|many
CAISLAGGPNNEQFF
TGTGCCATCAGCTTGGCGGGAGGGCCAAACAATGAGCAGTTCTTC
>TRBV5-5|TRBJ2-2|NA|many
CASTPYLNTGELFF
TGTGCCAGCACGCCCTACTTGAACACCGGGGAGCTGTTTTTT
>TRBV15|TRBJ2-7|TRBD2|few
CATKISQLAGGGEQYF
TGTGCCACCAAAATTAGTCAACTAGCGGGAGGTGGCGAGCAGTACTTC